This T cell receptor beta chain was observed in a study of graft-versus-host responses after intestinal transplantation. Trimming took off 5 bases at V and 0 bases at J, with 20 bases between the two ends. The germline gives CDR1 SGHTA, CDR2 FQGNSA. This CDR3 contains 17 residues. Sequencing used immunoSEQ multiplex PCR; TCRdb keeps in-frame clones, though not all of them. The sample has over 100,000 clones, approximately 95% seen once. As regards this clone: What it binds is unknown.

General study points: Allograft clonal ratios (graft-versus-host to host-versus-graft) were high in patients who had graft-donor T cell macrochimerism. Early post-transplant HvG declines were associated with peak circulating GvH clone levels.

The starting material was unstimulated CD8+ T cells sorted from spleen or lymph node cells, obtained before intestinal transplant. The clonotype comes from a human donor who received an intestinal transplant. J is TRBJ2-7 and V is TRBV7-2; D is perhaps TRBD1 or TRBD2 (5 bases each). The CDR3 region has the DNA TGTGCCAGCAGCGGGAAACGGGACGGACTTTTCTCCTACGAGCAGTACTTC. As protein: CASSGKRDGLFSYEQYF.